The source of this T cell receptor beta chain is a study of blood T cell repertoires in COVID-19. This CDR3 spans 16 amino acids. Trimming took 7 bases from V and 1 from J; bases not matched to a gene: 8. CDR1 SEHNR and CDR2 FQNEAQ come from the germline V gene (reference sequence). TCRdb's table, derived via immunoSEQ multiplex PCR, lists solely in-frame clones and lacks some. The repertoire consists of some 350,000 clones, with 89% occurring once and the leading ten covering around 3%. J is TRBJ1-2 and V is TRBV7-9; TRBD1 matches at 11 bases. Sequencing was done on a sample of peripheral blood. The sequence came from a woman in her 30s with COVID-19, enrolled during active disease. The CDR3 region is CASTLDRGQDNYGYTF. For the CDR3, the DNA is TGTGCCAGCACTCTGGACAGGGGGCAGGATAACTATGGCTACACCTTC. Combining the CDR3 with reference TRBV7-9 and TRBJ1-2 gives the whole variable domain DTGVSQNPRHKITKRGQNVTFRCDPISEHNRLYWYRQTLGQGPEFLTYFQNEAQLEKSRLLSDRFSAERPKGSFSTLEIQRTEQGDSAMYLCASTLDRGQDNYGYTFGSGTRLTVV.